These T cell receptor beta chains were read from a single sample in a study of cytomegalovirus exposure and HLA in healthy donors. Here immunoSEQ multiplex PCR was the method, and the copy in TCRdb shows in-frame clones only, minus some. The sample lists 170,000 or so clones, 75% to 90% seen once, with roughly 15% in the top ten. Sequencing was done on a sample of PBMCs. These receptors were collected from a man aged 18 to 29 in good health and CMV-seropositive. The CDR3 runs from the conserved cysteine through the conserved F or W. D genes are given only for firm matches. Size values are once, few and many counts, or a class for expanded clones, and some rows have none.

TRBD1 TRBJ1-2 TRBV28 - CASSDPTGNYGYTF TGTGCCAGCAGCGACCCGACAGGGAACTATGGCTACACCTTC
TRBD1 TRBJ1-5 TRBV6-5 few CASSSYGQGEDQPQHF TGTGCCAGCAGTTCCTATGGACAGGGGGAAGATCAGCCCCAGCATTTT
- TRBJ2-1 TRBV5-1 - CASIRDFSSYNEQFF TGCGCCAGCATACGGGACTTCAGCTCCTACAATGAGCAGTTCTTC
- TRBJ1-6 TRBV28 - CASSYLETVNSPLHF TGTGCCAGCAGTTACCTCGAGACAGTTAATTCACCCCTCCACTTT
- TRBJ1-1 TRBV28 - CASSLWGGMNTEAFF TGTGCCAGCAGTTTATGGGGAGGGATGAACACTGAAGCTTTCTTT
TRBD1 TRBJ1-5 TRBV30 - CAWSRGQNSNQPQHF TGTGCCTGGAGTAGGGGACAGAATAGCAATCAGCCCCAGCATTTT
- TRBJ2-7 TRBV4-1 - CASSQVGASYEQYF TGCGCCAGCAGCCAAGTGGGGGCGTCCTACGAGCAGTACTTC
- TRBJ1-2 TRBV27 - CASSFSPGYGYTF TGTGCCAGCAGTTTCAGCCCGGGCTATGGCTACACCTTC
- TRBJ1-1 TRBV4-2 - CASSPPMGSGTEAFF TGTGCCAGCAGCCCACCGATGGGTTCGGGCACTGAAGCTTTCTTT
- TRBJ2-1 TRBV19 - CASSMGDSTLEQFF TGTGCCAGTAGTATGGGGGACTCCACTCTGGAGCAGTTCTTC
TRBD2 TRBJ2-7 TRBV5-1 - CASSLTGGPTYEQYF TGCGCCAGCAGCTTGACGGGAGGGCCGACCTACGAGCAGTACTTC
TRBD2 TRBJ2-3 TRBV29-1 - CSAPALAGGAYSSTDTQYF TGCAGCGCCCCCGCGCTAGCGGGGGGAGCCTATTCTAGCACAGATACGCAGTATTTT
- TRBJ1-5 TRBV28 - CASRTDSNQPQHF TGTGCCAGCAGGACAGATAGCAATCAGCCCCAGCATTTT
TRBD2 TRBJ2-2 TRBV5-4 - CASSLERGSIPGELFF TGTGCCAGCAGCTTGGAACGCGGGAGCATTCCCGGGGAGCTGTTTTTT
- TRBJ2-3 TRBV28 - CASSFPSTYTQYF TGTGCCAGCAGTTTCCCGTCAACATATACGCAGTATTTT
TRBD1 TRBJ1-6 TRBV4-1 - CASSSRTGVNSPLHF TGCGCCAGCAGCTCACGGACAGGGGTGAATTCACCCCTCCACTTT